This TCR beta chain was captured in a study of cytomegalovirus exposure and HLA in healthy donors. Study-wide points: Most of the TCR beta V segments (in an earlier analysis) were productive either about 87% or about 30% of the time. Investigators reported 150 to 200 TCR beta chains as tied to cytomegalovirus.

This CDR3 is built from 15 residues. With 1 base clipped from V and 5 bases from J, the junction kept 4 bases outside the gene matches. Germline CDR1 SGHTA, CDR2 FQGNSA. The PCR made use of 60 Vbeta and 13 Jbeta primers. TCRdb's table, derived via immunoSEQ multiplex PCR, lists solely in-frame clones and lacks some. The sample lists approximately 110,000 clones; roughly 78% were seen once. Notes on this clone: Its antigen remains unidentified.

This receptor was obtained from a woman aged 40 to 49 in good health and CMV-seronegative. This sequence joins TRBV7-2 and TRBJ2-5; 10 nucleotides align to TRBD1. The sequenced sample consisted of PBMCs. For the CDR3, the DNA is TGTGCCAGCAGCTTAGAGGGGGACAGGGGCGAGACCCAGTACTTC. Its translation is CASSLEGDRGETQYF.